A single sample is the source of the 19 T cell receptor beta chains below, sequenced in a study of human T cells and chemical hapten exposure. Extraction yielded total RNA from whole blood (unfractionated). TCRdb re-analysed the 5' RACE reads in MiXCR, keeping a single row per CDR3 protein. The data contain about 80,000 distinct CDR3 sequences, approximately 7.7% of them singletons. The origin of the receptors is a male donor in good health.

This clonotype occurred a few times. CDR3 residues: CSAGGASGSNNEQFF. The CDR3 coding sequence is TGCAGTGCCGGAGGGGCTAGCGGTTCGAACAATGAGCAGTTCTTC. The J gene is TRBJ2-1, the V gene TRBV20-1, with 7 bases identical to TRBD2. Per germline, CDR1 DFQATT and CDR2 SNEGSKA (reference sequence). After removal of 6 bases from V and 5 bases from J, the junction contained 13 bases not matched to a gene. This CDR3 has 15 amino acids.

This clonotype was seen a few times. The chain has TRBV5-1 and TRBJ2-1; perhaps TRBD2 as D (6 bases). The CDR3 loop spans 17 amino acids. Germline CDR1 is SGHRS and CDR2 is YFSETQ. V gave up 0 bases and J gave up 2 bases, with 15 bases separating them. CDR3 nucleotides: TGCGCCAGCAGCTTGGGGGACTCGATCTCTCCCTACAATGAGCAGTTCTTC. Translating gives CASSLGDSISPYNEQFF.

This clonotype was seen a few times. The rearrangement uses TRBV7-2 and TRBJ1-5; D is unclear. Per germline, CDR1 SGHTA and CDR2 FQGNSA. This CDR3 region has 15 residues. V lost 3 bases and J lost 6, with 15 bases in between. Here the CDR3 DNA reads TGTGCCAGCAGCTTCCGGGCCCCATGGGGTCAGCCCCAGCATTTT. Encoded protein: CASSFRAPWGQPQHF. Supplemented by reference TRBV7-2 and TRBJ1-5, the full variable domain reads GAGVSQSPSNKVTEKGKDVELRCDPISGHTALYWYRQSLGQGLEFLIYFQGNSAPDKSGLPSDRFSAERTGGSVSTLTIQRTQQEDSAVYLCASSFRAPWGQPQHFGDGTRLSIL.

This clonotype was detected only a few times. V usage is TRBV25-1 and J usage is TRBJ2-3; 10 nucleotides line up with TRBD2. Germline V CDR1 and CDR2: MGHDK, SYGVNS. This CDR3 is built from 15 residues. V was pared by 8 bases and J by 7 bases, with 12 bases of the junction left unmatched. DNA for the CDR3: TGTGCCAGCGGTAGCGGGGGGAGCTCTCGCCATACGCAGTATTTT. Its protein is CASGSGGSSRHTQYF.

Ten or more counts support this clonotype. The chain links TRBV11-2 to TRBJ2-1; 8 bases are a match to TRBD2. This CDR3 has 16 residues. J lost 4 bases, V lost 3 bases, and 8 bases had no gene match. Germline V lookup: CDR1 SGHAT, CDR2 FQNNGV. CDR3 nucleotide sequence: TGTGCCAGCAGCTTGGGGACTAGGGGGGGTTACAATGAGCAGTTCTTC. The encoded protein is CASSLGTRGGYNEQFF. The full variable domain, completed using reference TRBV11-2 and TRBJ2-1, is EAGVAQSPRYKIIEKRQSVAFWCNPISGHATLYWYQQILGQGPKLLIQFQNNGVVDDSQLPKDRFSAERLKGVDSTLKIQPAKLEDSAVYLCASSLGTRGGYNEQFFGPGTRLTVL.

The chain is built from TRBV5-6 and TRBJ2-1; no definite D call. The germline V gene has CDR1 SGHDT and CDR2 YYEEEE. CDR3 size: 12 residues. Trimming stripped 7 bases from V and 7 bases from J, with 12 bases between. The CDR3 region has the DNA TGTGCCAGCTCCCCTAGGCATAATGAGCAGTTCTTC. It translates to CASSPRHNEQFF.

The CDR3: CASSLGTGISDIQYF. The CDR3 region has the DNA TGTGCCAGCAGTTTAGGGACAGGGATTTCAGACATTCAGTACTTC. This sequence joins TRBV12-3 or TRBV12-4 and TRBJ2-4; 8 bases fit TRBD1. V gave up 1 base and J gave up 8 bases; unmatched junction bases: 7. The CDR3 is 15 residues long.

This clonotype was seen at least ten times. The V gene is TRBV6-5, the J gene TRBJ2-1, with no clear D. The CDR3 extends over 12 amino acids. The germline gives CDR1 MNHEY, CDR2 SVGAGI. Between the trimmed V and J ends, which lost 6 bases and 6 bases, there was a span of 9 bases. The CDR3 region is CASSTVANEQFF. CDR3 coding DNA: TGTGCCAGCAGCACAGTAGCCAATGAGCAGTTCTTC.

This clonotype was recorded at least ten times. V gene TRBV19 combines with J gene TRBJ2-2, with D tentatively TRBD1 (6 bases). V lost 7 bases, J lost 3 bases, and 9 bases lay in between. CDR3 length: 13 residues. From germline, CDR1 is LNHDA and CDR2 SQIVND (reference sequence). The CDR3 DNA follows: TGTGCCAGTACGGGACAAGACACCGGGGAGCTGTTTTTT. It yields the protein CASTGQDTGELFF.

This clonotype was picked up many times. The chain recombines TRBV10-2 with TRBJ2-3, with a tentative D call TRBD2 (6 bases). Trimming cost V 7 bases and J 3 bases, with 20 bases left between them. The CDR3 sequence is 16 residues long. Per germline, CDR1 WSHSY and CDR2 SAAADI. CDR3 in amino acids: CASKAGAGGITDTQYF. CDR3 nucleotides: TGCGCCAGCAAGGCAGGAGCCGGGGGTATAACAGATACGCAGTATTTT.

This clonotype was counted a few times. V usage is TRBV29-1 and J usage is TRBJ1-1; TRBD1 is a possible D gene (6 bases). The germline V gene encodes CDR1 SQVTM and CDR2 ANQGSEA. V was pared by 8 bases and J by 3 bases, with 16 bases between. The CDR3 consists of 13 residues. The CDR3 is CSTAPGAYTEAFF. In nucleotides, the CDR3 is TGCAGCACAGCCCCAGGGGCGTACACTGAAGCTTTCTTT.

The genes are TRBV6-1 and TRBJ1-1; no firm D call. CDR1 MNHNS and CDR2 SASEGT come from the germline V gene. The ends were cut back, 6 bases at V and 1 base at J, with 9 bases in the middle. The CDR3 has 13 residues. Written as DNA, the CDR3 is TGTGCCAGCAGGGATTTGGCGAACACTGAAGCTTTCTTT. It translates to CASRDLANTEAFF.

The CDR3 sequence: CSVEAQVQGTEAFF. The CDR3 DNA is TGCAGCGTTGAAGCCCAGGTTCAGGGCACTGAAGCTTTCTTT. The chain has TRBV29-1 and TRBJ1-1, with D perhaps TRBD1 (5 bases). Germline assignment: CDR1 SQVTM and CDR2 ANQGSEA. V gave up 1 base and J gave up 4 bases, with 13 bases separating them. This CDR3 spans 14 amino acids.

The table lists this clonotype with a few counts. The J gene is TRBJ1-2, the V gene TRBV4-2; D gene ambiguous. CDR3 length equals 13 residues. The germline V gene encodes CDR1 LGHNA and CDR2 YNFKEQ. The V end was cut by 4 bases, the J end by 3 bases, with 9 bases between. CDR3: CASSRGSDYGYTF. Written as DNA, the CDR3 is TGTGCCAGCAGCCGAGGATCCGACTATGGCTACACCTTC.

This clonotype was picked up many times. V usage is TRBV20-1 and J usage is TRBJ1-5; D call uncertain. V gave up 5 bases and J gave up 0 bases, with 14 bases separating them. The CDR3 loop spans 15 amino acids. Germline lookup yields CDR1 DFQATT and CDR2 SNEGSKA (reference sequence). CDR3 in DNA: TGCAGTGCTTTTCAGGCCCAAGGTAGCAATCAGCCCCAGCATTTT. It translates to CSAFQAQGSNQPQHF.

In nucleotides, the CDR3 is TGCAGTGCTAGTGAGGACAGGACAGGTTCACCCCTCCACTTT. It encodes CSASEDRTGSPLHF. The chain joins TRBV20-1 to TRBJ1-6, with 7 bases matching TRBD1. The CDR3 has 14 residues. J gave up 9 bases and V 3 bases, and 8 bases lay outside the gene matches. Germline CDR1 is DFQATT and CDR2 is SNEGSKA (reference sequence).

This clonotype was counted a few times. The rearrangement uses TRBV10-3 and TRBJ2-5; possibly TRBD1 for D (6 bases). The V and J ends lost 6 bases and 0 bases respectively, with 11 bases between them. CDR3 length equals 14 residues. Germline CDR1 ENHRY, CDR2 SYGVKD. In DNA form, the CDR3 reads TGTGCCATCAGCCCCGGACAGAACCAAGAGACCCAGTACTTC. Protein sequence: CAISPGQNQETQYF.

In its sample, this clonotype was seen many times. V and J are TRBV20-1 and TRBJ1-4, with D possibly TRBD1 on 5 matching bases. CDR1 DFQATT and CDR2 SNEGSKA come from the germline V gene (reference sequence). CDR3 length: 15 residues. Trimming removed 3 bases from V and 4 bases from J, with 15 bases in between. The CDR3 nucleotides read TGCAGTGCTAGGTCGGTTCCAGGGATTAATGAAAAACTGTTTTTT. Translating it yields CSARSVPGINEKLFF.

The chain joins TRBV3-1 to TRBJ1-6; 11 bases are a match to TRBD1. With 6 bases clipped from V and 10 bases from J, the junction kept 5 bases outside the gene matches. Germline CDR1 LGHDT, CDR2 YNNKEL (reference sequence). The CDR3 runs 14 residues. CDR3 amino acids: CASSQGQGESPLHF. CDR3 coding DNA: TGTGCCAGCAGTCAGGGACAGGGGGAGTCACCCCTCCACTTT.